The 4 T cell receptor beta chains in this list originate from one sample, sequenced in a study of T cells in Graves' hyperthyroidism and ophthalmopathy. Amplification targeted TCR beta CDR3 regions from RNA transcripts. HTBI primers were employed in a first-round RT-PCR of the TCR CDR3. Each CDR3 protein is one row after TCRdb ran MiXCR on the multiplex PCR reads. The table has 490,000 or so distinct CDR3 sequences, 15% to 20% seen once. The sample was blood. The receptors shown here come from a middle-aged man with Graves' ophthalmopathy.

This clonotype was seen a single time. This chain joins TRBV11-1 and TRBJ2-6; maybe TRBD1 (6 bases). Trimming removed 3 bases at V and 1 base at J, with 10 bases between. The CDR3 is 16 amino acids. Germline CDR1 reads SGHAT; CDR2 reads FQDESV (reference sequence). CDR3 in amino acids: CASSFRGISGANVLTF. The CDR3 bases are TGTGCCAGCAGCTTCAGGGGTATTTCTGGGGCCAACGTCCTGACTTTC.

This clonotype was seen a few times. This clone may be a read error of a much larger clone one base away. V and J are TRBV28 and TRBJ2-5; the D gene is possibly TRBD1 (6 bases). This CDR3 has 16 amino acids. V was shortened by 1 base and J by 5 bases, with 17 bases between the two germline ends. The germline gives CDR1 MDHEN, CDR2 SYDVKM. CDR3 sequence reads: CASSLYGAGVVETQYF. The CDR3 coding sequence is TGTGCCAGCAGTTTATACGGGGCAGGGGTCGTGGAGACCCAGTACTTC.

This clonotype occurred once. The V and J genes are TRBV19 and TRBJ1-5; D is perhaps TRBD1 (6 bases). This CDR3 spans 17 amino acids. CDR1 and CDR2 from the germline V gene are LNHDA and SQIVND (reference sequence). Trimming pared 0 bases from V and 2 bases from J, leaving 14 bases between. The DNA of the CDR3 is TGTGCCAGTAGTATAGACTTTACAGGGATGGGCAATCAGCCCCAGCATTTT. It specifies CASSIDFTGMGNQPQHF.

The chain combines TRBV7-9 with TRBJ1-5; unclear D gene. CDR1 is SEHNR and CDR2 is FQNEAQ in the germline V gene (reference sequence). V was shortened by 1 base and J by 2 bases, with 12 bases between the two germline ends. CDR3 length: 16 residues. The CDR3 loop reads CASSLVEPRGNQPQHF. In DNA form, the CDR3 reads TGTGCCAGCAGCTTAGTTGAACCGAGAGGCAATCAGCCCCAGCATTTT.